These 24 T cell receptor beta chains were sequenced from one sample in a study of T cell responses to AZD1222 COVID-19 vaccine. This table comes from immunoSEQ multiplex PCR, and its TCRdb copy is limited to in-frame clones, with some not included. The sample shows 150,000 to 200,000 clones, around 92% of them seen only once. This sample comprised peripheral blood, obtained on day 0 of AZD1222 vaccination. These TCRs come from an adult in good health.

Concerning this clone: This sample also contains other DNA sequences that code for the same CDR3. The chain is built from TRBV11-2 and TRBJ1-1; D is possibly TRBD1 (6 bases). There are 13 residues in the CDR3. The germline V and J ends were trimmed by 4 bases and 2 bases, with 8 bases remaining between them. Germline V gene sequence: CDR1 SGHAT, CDR2 FQNNGV. As DNA, the CDR3 is TGTGCCAGCAGCTCACAGGGAAACACTGAAGCTTTCTTT. Its protein is CASSSQGNTEAFF. Full variable domain (outside the CDR3, taken from reference TRBV11-2 and TRBJ1-1): EAGVAQSPRYKIIEKRQSVAFWCNPISGHATLYWYQQILGQGPKLLIQFQNNGVVDDSQLPKDRFSAERLKGVDSTLKIQPAKLEDSAVYLCASSSQGNTEAFFGQGTRLTVV.

The V call is TRBV27, the J call TRBJ1-1; the match to TRBD1 covers 9 bases. The junction had 16 bases not matched to a gene; V was cut back by 5 bases and J by 3 bases. This CDR3 is 18 amino acids long. CDR1 MNHEY and CDR2 SMNVEV come from the germline V gene (reference sequence). The CDR3 DNA reads TGTGCCAGCAGTAGATACCGGGACAGGGTCCGTCCGCACACTGAAGCTTTCTTT. Translation gives CASSRYRDRVRPHTEAFF.

The genes are TRBV5-1 and TRBJ1-1; 8 bases fit TRBD1. CDR3 size: 14 residues. Germline CDR1 is SGHRS and CDR2 is YFSETQ. The V and J ends lost 4 bases and 7 bases, in that order; junction bases with no gene match: 9. The CDR3 DNA is TGCGCCAGCAGCGCGGCCGGGACAGGCTTTGAAGCTTTCTTT. This sequence encodes CASSAAGTGFEAFF.

V usage is TRBV2 and J usage is TRBJ2-2; TRBD1 agrees at 12 bases. There are 16 residues in the CDR3. The J segment lost 3 bases and the V segment lost 8 bases, leaving 7 bases of the junction unmatched. Germline V gene data show CDR1 as SNHLY and CDR2 as FYNNEI. The CDR3 DNA sequence: TGTGCCAGCCTTAGGGGGGACAGGGGGCACACCGGGGAGCTGTTTTTT. Its translation: CASLRGDRGHTGELFF.

The sample holds one count of this clone. The chain couples TRBV5-1 to TRBJ1-1; D gene uncertain. Germline assignment: CDR1 SGHRS and CDR2 YFSETQ. There are 19 residues in the CDR3. The V and J ends lost 3 bases and 2 bases respectively, with 26 bases between them. The CDR3 protein is CASSSTGFETRGPNTEAFF. DNA of the CDR3: TGCGCCAGCAGCTCGACCGGGTTCGAGACACGGGGTCCAAACACTGAAGCTTTCTTT.

The chain recombines TRBV30 with TRBJ1-6; weak D call: TRBD1 (5 bases). CDR3 size: 16 residues. Germline assignment: CDR1 GTSNPN and CDR2 SVGIG (reference sequence). Trimming stripped 4 bases from V and 7 bases from J, with 20 bases between. Written as DNA, the CDR3 is TGTGCCTGGACCCTACCGGGCAGGGTTAACAATTCACCCCTCCACTTT. Amino acid sequence: CAWTLPGRVNNSPLHF. The whole variable domain, remainder taken from reference TRBV30 and TRBJ1-6, is SQTIHQWPATLVQPVGSPLSLECTVEGTSNPNLYWYRQAAGRGLQLLFYSVGIGQISSEVPQNLSASRPQDRQFILSSKKLLLSDSGFYLCAWTLPGRVNNSPLHFGNGTRLTVT.

This chain links TRBV4-1 with TRBJ1-2; D is ambiguous. The CDR3 runs 13 residues. Trimming took off 6 bases at V and 4 bases at J, with 12 bases between the two ends. CDR1 and CDR2 (germline): MGHRA, YSYEKL. CDR3 protein: CASSDRGSYGYTF. Here the CDR3 DNA reads TGCGCCAGCAGTGACCGCGGAAGCTATGGCTACACCTTC.

The chain uses TRBV7-6 and TRBJ2-2; 13 bases line up with TRBD2. Trimming at V came to 5 bases and at J to 7 bases, leaving 13 bases not matched to a gene. This CDR3 has 18 residues. Germline V lookup: CDR1 SGHVS, CDR2 FNYEAQ. The CDR3 protein is CASSLKSGLAGVVGELFF. The CDR3 DNA reads as TGTGCCAGCAGCCTGAAGTCTGGACTAGCGGGAGTGGTCGGGGAGCTGTTTTTT.

The gene calls are TRBV4-3 and TRBJ2-1; TRBD2 matches 13 bases. This CDR3 has 16 residues. Germline V gene sequence: CDR1 LGHNA, CDR2 YSLEER. V lost 4 bases to trimming and J lost 7 bases; unmatched junction nucleotides: 7. Here the CDR3 DNA reads TGCGCCAGCAGCCCTCGACTAGCGGGGGGCGGGAATGAGCAGTTCTTC. Translation gives CASSPRLAGGGNEQFF.

This chain uses TRBV4-2 with TRBJ1-5, with D perhaps TRBD1 (5 bases). V lost 1 base to trimming and J lost 9 bases, with 7 bases between them. The CDR3 sequence is 12 residues long. Germline assignment: CDR1 LGHNA and CDR2 YNFKEQ. CDR3 residues: CASSQGGWPQHF. In nucleotides, the CDR3 is TGTGCCAGCAGCCAAGGGGGGTGGCCCCAGCATTTT.

The chain joins TRBV9 to TRBJ2-2, with D possibly matching TRBD1 (5 bases). Between the trimmed V and J ends, which lost 4 bases and 6 bases, there was a span of 13 bases. Germline V lookup: CDR1 SGDLS, CDR2 YYNGEE. This CDR3 is 14 amino acids long. In nucleotides, the CDR3 is TGTGCCAGCAGCCGTTATTTAGGGGCCGGGGAGCTGTTTTTT. It encodes CASSRYLGAGELFF. The full variable domain, in which reference TRBV9 and TRBJ2-2 provide the parts outside the CDR3, is DSGVTQTPKHLITATGQRVTLRCSPRSGDLSVYWYQQSLDQGLQFLIQYYNGEERAKGNILERFSAQQFPDLHSELNLSSLELGDSALYFCASSRYLGAGELFFGEGSRLTVL.

The V gene is TRBV10-1, the J gene TRBJ2-7; 8 nucleotides align to TRBD1. Germline loops: CDR1 WNHNN, CDR2 SYGVQD (reference sequence). CDR3 length equals 15 residues. Trimming cost V 0 bases and J 2 bases; bases outside gene matches: 3. CDR3 region: CASSESPDRAYEQYF. The CDR3 coding sequence is TGCGCCAGCAGTGAGTCGCCGGACAGGGCCTACGAGCAGTACTTC.

The CDR3 is CASSLSLRVGTTYNEQFF. CDR3 sequence (DNA): TGTGCCAGCAGTTTATCGTTGCGAGTGGGGACGACCTACAATGAGCAGTTCTTC. The gene calls are TRBV27 and TRBJ2-1; D may correspond to TRBD1 or TRBD2 (5 bases each). Germline V gene lookup returns CDR1 MNHEY and CDR2 SMNVEV (reference sequence). V lost 0 bases to trimming and J lost 2 bases, with 17 bases between them. This CDR3 has 18 amino acids.

The V call is TRBV7-9, the J call TRBJ2-5; D may be TRBD2 (5 bases). Germline CDR1 SEHNR, CDR2 FQNEAQ (reference sequence). The germline V and J ends were trimmed by 11 bases and 5 bases, with 6 bases remaining between them. The CDR3 runs 9 residues. The CDR3: CAGGETQYF. The CDR3, as DNA: TGTGCCGGCGGGGAGACCCAGTACTTC.

The V gene is TRBV29-1, the J gene TRBJ2-3; D gene ambiguous. V lost 4 bases and J lost 1, with 0 bases in between. The CDR3 extends over 10 amino acids. Germline CDR1 reads SQVTM; CDR2 reads ANQGSEA. The CDR3 spells CSVGTDTQYF. CDR3 DNA sequence: TGCAGCGTTGGCACAGATACGCAGTATTTT.

The V gene is TRBV7-9, the J gene TRBJ2-1; no definite D call. CDR3 size: 13 residues. Trimming left V 1 base short and J 5 bases short, with 6 bases between. CDR1 is SEHNR and CDR2 is FQNEAQ in the germline V gene (reference sequence). CDR3 loop: CASSLVWDNEQFF. As DNA, the CDR3 is TGTGCCAGCAGCTTAGTCTGGGACAATGAGCAGTTCTTC.

The gene calls are TRBV11-2 and TRBJ1-3; D might be TRBD1 (6 bases). V dropped 5 bases and J dropped 2 bases, with 13 bases sitting between them. CDR1 and CDR2 from the germline V gene are SGHAT and FQNNGV. CDR3 length: 15 amino acids. Written as DNA, the CDR3 is TGTGCCAGCAGCGGACTCACAGGGCCTGGAAACACCATATATTTT. It codes for CASSGLTGPGNTIYF. The whole variable domain, remainder taken from reference TRBV11-2 and TRBJ1-3, is EAGVAQSPRYKIIEKRQSVAFWCNPISGHATLYWYQQILGQGPKLLIQFQNNGVVDDSQLPKDRFSAERLKGVDSTLKIQPAKLEDSAVYLCASSGLTGPGNTIYFGEGSWLTVV.

V is TRBV9 and J is TRBJ1-5; D not certain. The CDR3 runs 14 residues. Looked up from germline, CDR1 is SGDLS and CDR2 is YYNGEE. The V gene lost 3 bases and the J gene lost 1 base, with 8 bases spanning the gap. The CDR3 bases are TGTGCCAGCAGCGCCCAGTCGAGCAATCAGCCCCAGCATTTT. Protein sequence: CASSAQSSNQPQHF.

The chain is built from TRBV4-2 and TRBJ1-2; D might be TRBD1 (5 bases). The V end lost 1 base, the J end lost 14 bases, and 14 bases lay between the germline ends. Germline V gene lookup returns CDR1 LGHNA and CDR2 YNFKEQ. This CDR3 is 12 amino acids long. CDR3 in amino acids: CASSQGGEGKTF. CDR3 DNA: TGTGCCAGCAGCCAAGGGGGGGAGGGGAAAACCTTC.

The chain uses TRBV27 and TRBJ1-6; 7 positions agree with TRBD1. The CDR3 covers 16 residues. The germline V gene has CDR1 MNHEY and CDR2 SMNVEV (reference sequence). V trimming: 6 bases; J trimming: 4 bases; junction bases outside the gene matches: 9. CDR3 protein: CASRQTGTDYNSPLHF. In nucleotides, the CDR3 is TGTGCCAGCAGGCAGACCGGGACAGATTATAATTCACCCCTCCACTTT.

This clone was detected once. V usage is TRBV7-9 and J usage is TRBJ1-2; D uncertain. The CDR3 contains 15 residues. V was clipped by 3 bases and J by 0 bases, with 11 bases between them. Per the germline V gene, CDR1 is SEHNR and CDR2 is FQNEAQ (reference sequence). The CDR3 here is CASSFDGQANYGYTF. CDR3 coding DNA: TGTGCCAGCAGCTTCGACGGGCAAGCTAACTATGGCTACACCTTC.

The rearrangement links TRBV19 to TRBJ2-1; D call uncertain. Deletions cut 4 bases from V and 0 bases from J, with 10 bases between. The CDR3 consists of 15 residues. CDR1 and CDR2 from the germline V gene are LNHDA and SQIVND (reference sequence). CDR3 amino acids: CASSTLHSSYNEQFF. As DNA, the CDR3 is TGTGCCAGTAGTACGCTCCATAGCTCCTACAATGAGCAGTTCTTC.

The rearrangement joins TRBV4-3 to TRBJ2-2, with D perhaps TRBD1 (5 bases). The CDR3 spans 15 residues. In germline, CDR1 is LGHNA, CDR2 YSLEER. The ends were cut back, 2 bases at V and 2 bases at J, with 9 bases in the middle. The CDR3 protein is CASSQTGRNTGELFF. CDR3 sequence (DNA): TGCGCCAGCAGCCAAACAGGAAGAAACACCGGGGAGCTGTTTTTT.

V usage is TRBV19 and J usage is TRBJ1-1; weak D call: TRBD1 (5 bases). This CDR3 spans 15 amino acids. Trimming removed 3 bases at V and 2 bases at J, with 13 bases between. Germline-derived CDR1 and CDR2 are LNHDA and SQIVND (reference sequence). CDR3 protein: CASSMRATANTEAFF. The CDR3 DNA is TGTGCCAGTAGTATGAGGGCGACAGCTAACACTGAAGCTTTCTTT.